What follows are 14 T cell receptor beta chains derived from one specimen sequenced in a study of a mutant IDH1 vaccine in newly diagnosed glioma (dated by TCRdb to about 2021). The sample's time point label, decoded: week 47, end of study. A 20-mer mutant IDH1 peptide at 300 micrograms in Montanide made up each vaccine dose, which was injected subcutaneously together with topical imiquimod. No antigen is known for these receptors. The library was built by means of the immunoSEQ multiplex PCR assay. TCRdb mirrors the immuneACCESS table, restricted to in-frame sequences. Some clones are absent from its copies; in checked studies, under half trace to an unresolved V gene, and the reason for the others is unknown. The sample table contains around 53,000 clones; only one count was recorded for approximately 88% of them. Of the sample, about 4.5% falls within the top ten clones. The source material was PBMCs, sampled from a glioma patient whose treatment included an IDH1 peptide vaccine. These receptors came from a woman younger than 45 with glioma. Some clones in this sample may be carry-over from other donors' samples.

J is TRBJ2-5 and V is TRBV11-2; 7 bases fit TRBD2. Germline CDR1 reads SGHAT; CDR2 reads FQNNGV. Trimming removed 5 bases from V and 5 bases from J; junction bases left unmatched: 14. This CDR3 region has 16 residues. CDR3 nucleotides: TGTGCCAGCAGCCCTCCCGGGAGGCGAGCGGGGGAGACCCAGTACTTC. Its translation is CASSPPGRRAGETQYF.

The chain combines TRBV10-2 with TRBJ1-2; 9 nucleotides line up with TRBD1. The germline V gene has CDR1 WSHSY and CDR2 SAAADI. The CDR3 contains 13 residues. The CDR3 reads CAVTGGANYGYTF. The CDR3 region has the DNA TGCGCGGTAACAGGGGGCGCTAACTATGGCTACACCTTC.

A few counts support this clone. The chain is built from TRBV20-1 and TRBJ2-1, with 7 nucleotides matching TRBD1. The V and J ends lost 7 bases and 9 bases, in that order; junction bases with no gene match: 6. This CDR3 contains 11 residues. The germline V gene has CDR1 DFQATT and CDR2 SNEGSKA (reference sequence). DNA of the CDR3: TGCAGTGGACAGGGCGTAGGTGAGCAGTTCTTC. As protein: CSGQGVGEQFF.

The gene calls are TRBV6-5 and TRBJ2-7; TRBD2 matches 7 bases. Germline CDR1 is MNHEY and CDR2 is SVGAGI. Trimming took 4 bases from V and 0 from J; bases not matched to a gene: 9. This CDR3 has 16 amino acids. The CDR3 DNA follows: TGTGCCAGCAGTTCTGGGACTATACGACGCTCCTACGAGCAGTACTTC. Amino acid sequence: CASSSGTIRRSYEQYF.

V is TRBV7-6 and J is TRBJ2-5; 13 bases match TRBD2. CDR3 length equals 17 residues. V lost 5 bases and J lost 0; bases outside the gene matches: 6. Germline CDR1 and CDR2: SGHVS and FNYEAQ. The CDR3 loop reads CASSPRTSGGYQETQYF. The CDR3 coding sequence is TGTGCCAGCAGCCCCCGGACTAGCGGGGGATACCAAGAGACCCAGTACTTC.

The V call is TRBV4-1, the J call TRBJ2-7; TRBD1 might be the D (6 bases). The CDR3 has 15 residues. Trimming took off 0 bases at V and 2 bases at J, with 11 bases between the two ends. In germline, CDR1 is MGHRA, CDR2 YSYEKL. Here the CDR3 DNA reads TGCGCCAGCAGCCAAGATACCGGGACACCCTACGAGCAGTACTTC. Protein: CASSQDTGTPYEQYF.

This clone has only one observation. This chain connects TRBV29-1 to TRBJ2-7, with 7 bases that match TRBD1. The ends lost 7 bases at V and 4 bases at J; junction bases unmatched: 7. Per the germline V gene, CDR1 is SQVTM and CDR2 is ANQGSEA. The CDR3 consists of 12 residues. CDR3 sequence: CSARQGSYEQYF. In DNA, the CDR3 is TGCAGCGCTCGACAGGGTTCGTACGAGCAGTACTTC.

The chain links TRBV5-4 to TRBJ2-1; TRBD2 agrees at 10 bases. J gave up 12 bases and V 1 base, and 7 bases lay outside the gene matches. From germline, CDR1 is SGHNT and CDR2 YYREEE (reference sequence). CDR3 length equals 14 residues. In DNA, the CDR3 is TGTGCCAGCAGCTTGCGTAGCCTAGCGGGAGTGCAGTTCTTC. Its translation is CASSLRSLAGVQFF.

The chain uses TRBV7-2 and TRBJ2-1, with unresolved D. Germline V lookup: CDR1 SGHTA, CDR2 FQGNSA. The CDR3 is 13 amino acids. The V end was cut by 3 bases, the J end by 2 bases, with 5 bases between. The CDR3 coding sequence is TGTGCCAGCAGCTTTATGGCCTACAATGAGCAGTTCTTC. Translation: CASSFMAYNEQFF.

A few counts support this clone. V gene TRBV5-1 combines with J gene TRBJ1-1, with D unclear. Per the germline V gene, CDR1 is SGHRS and CDR2 is YFSETQ. V was trimmed by 1 base and J by 1 base, leaving 5 bases between them. The length of the CDR3 is 13 residues. The CDR3 loop is CASSLLANTEAFF. CDR3 DNA: TGCGCCAGCAGCTTGTTGGCGAACACTGAAGCTTTCTTT.

A single count supports this clone. This chain links TRBV27 with TRBJ1-2; D gene uncertain. The germline V and J ends were trimmed by 6 bases and 2 bases, with 7 bases remaining between them. The CDR3 consists of 12 residues. The V gene's germline CDR1 is MNHEY and CDR2 SMNVEV (reference sequence). The CDR3 DNA follows: TGTGCCAGCAGGGCCATGAACTATGGCTACACCTTC. Encoded protein: CASRAMNYGYTF.

The chain links TRBV6-5 to TRBJ2-7; D tentatively reads TRBD1 or TRBD2 (5 bases each). Germline CDR1 reads MNHEY; CDR2 reads SVGAGI. Trimming left V 5 bases short and J 2 bases short, with 13 bases between. The CDR3 contains 14 residues. CDR3 loop: CASSRGAPTYEQYF. The CDR3 DNA reads TGTGCCAGCAGTCGAGGGGCCCCTACCTACGAGCAGTACTTC.

As DNA, the CDR3 is TGTGCCAGCAGCTTAGGGGGACTTGTTGAAGCTTTCTTT. It yields the protein CASSLGGLVEAFF. The gene calls are TRBV13 and TRBJ1-1; D perhaps matches TRBD1 (5 bases). The CDR3 is 13 residues long. V lost 0 bases to trimming and J lost 7 bases, with 9 bases between them. The germline gives CDR1 PRHDT, CDR2 FYEKMQ (reference sequence).

This clone was seen more than once but under ten times. This chain links TRBV7-3 with TRBJ1-1; TRBD1 is a possible D gene (5 bases). V was pared by 5 bases and J by 0 bases, with 16 bases between. This CDR3 comprises 16 residues. Germline V gene data show CDR1 as SGHTA and CDR2 as FQGTGA. Written as DNA, the CDR3 is TGTGCCAGCAGCAACCCGAGGGGCTGGGTGAACACTGAAGCTTTCTTT. Translation: CASSNPRGWVNTEAFF.